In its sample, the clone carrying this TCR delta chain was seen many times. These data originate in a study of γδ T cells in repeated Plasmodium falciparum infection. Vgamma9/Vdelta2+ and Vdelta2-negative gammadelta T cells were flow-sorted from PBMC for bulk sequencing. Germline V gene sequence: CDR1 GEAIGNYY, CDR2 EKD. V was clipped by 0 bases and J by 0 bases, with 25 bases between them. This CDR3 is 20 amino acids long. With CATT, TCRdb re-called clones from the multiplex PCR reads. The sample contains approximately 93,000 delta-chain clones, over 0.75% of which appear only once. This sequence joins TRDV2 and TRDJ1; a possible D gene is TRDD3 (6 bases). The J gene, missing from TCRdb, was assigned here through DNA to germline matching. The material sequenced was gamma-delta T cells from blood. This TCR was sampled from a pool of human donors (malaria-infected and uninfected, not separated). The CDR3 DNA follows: TGTGCCTGTGACACCGTTCGCCCGTCTATGGGGGCTGCGTACACCGATAAACTCATCTTT. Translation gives CACDTVRPSMGAAYTDKLIF.